A selection of T cell receptor beta chains follows, all from one sample in a study of T cell responses to AZD1222 COVID-19 vaccine. TCRdb's table, derived via immunoSEQ multiplex PCR, lists solely in-frame clones and lacks some. The table records some 130,000 clones, over 65% of them present only once. Specimen: peripheral blood, collected on day 0 of AZD1222 vaccination. All receptors come from an adult in good health. CDR3s include the opening cysteine and the closing phenylalanine or tryptophan. A D gene is named only where the DNA matches it firmly. Size tells how often a clone was seen (once, few, many) or the class of an expanded clone, and some rows leave it out.

CDR3nt | CDR3aa | v_gene | abundance | j_gene | d_gene
TGTGCCAGCAGCCAATCAGGTCGCGACACTGAAGCTTTCTTT | CASSQSGRDTEAFF | TRBV3-1/TRBV3-2 | few | TRBJ1-1 | -
TGTGCCAGCAGCTTAGCCCCCCGGCAGCCCCAGCATTTT | CASSLAPRQPQHF | TRBV7-8 | - | TRBJ1-5 | -
TGTGCCAGCAGCCTACTAGCGGGGGGCAGCACAGATACGCAGTATTTT | CASSLLAGGSTDTQYF | TRBV4-2 | - | TRBJ2-3 | TRBD2
TGTGCCAGCAGTCAGACAGCATCCTCCTATAATTCACCCCTCCACTTT | CASSQTASSYNSPLHF | TRBV7-8 | - | TRBJ1-6 | -
TGTGCCAGCAGCGTAGGGAATAGCTATAATTCACCCCTCCACTTT | CASSVGNSYNSPLHF | TRBV9 | - | TRBJ1-6 | -
TGTGCCACCAGTGATTGGTCAGATACGCAGTATTTT | CATSDWSDTQYF | TRBV24-1 | - | TRBJ2-3 | -
TGTGCCAGCAGCCGAATAGTGAACCCTGAAGCTTTCTTT | CASSRIVNPEAFF | TRBV14 | - | TRBJ1-1 | -
TGTGCCAGCAGTTACTCGAGGAGTAGCAACTACGAGCAGTACTTC | CASSYSRSSNYEQYF | TRBV6-5 | - | TRBJ2-7 | -
TGTGCCAGCAGCTTAGAAACGGGGATCAACTATGGCTACACCTTC | CASSLETGINYGYTF | TRBV11-2 | - | TRBJ1-2 | -
TGTGCCAGCAGCCCCCAGGGGGCCACCTCCTACAATGAGCAGTTCTTC | CASSPQGATSYNEQFF | TRBV3-1/TRBV3-2 | - | TRBJ2-1 | TRBD1
TGTGCCAGCAGCCTCGGACTAGCGGCTTCCTACGAGCAGTACTTC | CASSLGLAASYEQYF | TRBV11-1 | - | TRBJ2-7 | TRBD2
TGCAGTGCTAGTTCTTTGAACACTGAAGCTTTCTTT | CSASSLNTEAFF | TRBV20-1 | - | TRBJ1-1 | -
TGTGCCAGTGCTAGCGGGGGGGCCGGCTGGGAGACCCAGTACTTC | CASASGGAGWETQYF | TRBV9 | - | TRBJ2-5 | TRBD2
TGTGCCACCAGTGTCGGGACAGCGGCAGATACGCAGTATTTT | CATSVGTAADTQYF | TRBV24-1 | few | TRBJ2-3 | TRBD1
TGTGCCAGCAGTTCCCCCGGGGGGGCCGTTAATGAGCAGTTCTTC | CASSSPGGAVNEQFF | TRBV28 | - | TRBJ2-1 | TRBD2
TGCGCCAGCAGTATCAACTACGAGCAGTACTTC | CASSINYEQYF | TRBV5-1 | once | TRBJ2-7 | -
TGTGCCAGCAGTTCGGACAGGACCTCTGGAAACACCATATATTTT | CASSSDRTSGNTIYF | TRBV6-2/TRBV6-3 | once | TRBJ1-3 | TRBD1
TGTGCCAGCAGTCTAAATATCCTACCAGGGTCTGGAAACACCATATATTTT | CASSLNILPGSGNTIYF | TRBV6-6 | - | TRBJ1-3 | -
TGCAGCGGCGCACCAGGTACACGCGGGACCCAGTACTTC | CSGAPGTRGTQYF | TRBV29-1 | - | TRBJ2-5 | -